This TCR beta chain is from a study of blood T cell repertoires in COVID-19. Study at large: The study drew acute and convalescent COVID-19 samples from the United States, Italy and Spain. The cDNA or gDNA used as material had been derived from T cells, B-cell-depleted T cells, or PBMCs.

Original data processing: The assay estimated nucleated cells by amplifying reference gene primers. Measured with immunoSEQ multiplex PCR; TCRdb has only the in-frame clones, and not every one. The V and J calls and clone size are taken from that table; D and trimming were inferred from the DNA. The profile shows 150,000 or so clones, roughly four fifths of them singletons. CDR3 length: 18 residues. Germline CDR1 is KGHSH and CDR2 is LQKENI. V shed 3 bases, J shed 11 bases, and the junction held 21 bases outside the gene matches. The sequenced sample was peripheral blood. The V gene is TRBV18, the J gene TRBJ1-4; 7 bases fit TRBD1. The receptor was derived from a human donor with acute or convalescent COVID-19. The donor label of this sample is uncertain. The CDR3: CASSPELGGGQRGSKLFF. The CDR3 nucleotides are TGTGCCAGCTCACCGGAATTAGGAGGGGGACAGAGGGGATCGAAACTGTTTTTT.